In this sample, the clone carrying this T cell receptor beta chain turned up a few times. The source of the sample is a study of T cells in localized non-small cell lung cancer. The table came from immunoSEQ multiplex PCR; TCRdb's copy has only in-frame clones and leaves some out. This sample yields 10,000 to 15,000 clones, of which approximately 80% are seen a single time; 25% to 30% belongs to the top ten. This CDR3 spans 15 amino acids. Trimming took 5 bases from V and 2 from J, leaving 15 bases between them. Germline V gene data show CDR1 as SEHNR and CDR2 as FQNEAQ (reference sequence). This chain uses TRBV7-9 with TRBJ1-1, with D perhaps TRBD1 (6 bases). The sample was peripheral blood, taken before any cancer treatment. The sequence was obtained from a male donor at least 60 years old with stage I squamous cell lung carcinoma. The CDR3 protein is CASSPPGTLNTEAFF. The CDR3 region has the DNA TGTGCCAGCAGCCCTCCCGGGACACTTAACACTGAAGCTTTCTTT.